Below are 29 T cell receptor beta chains sequenced from a single sample in a study of blood T cell repertoires in COVID-19 (dated by TCRdb to the early 2020s). Library preparation used the immunoSEQ multiplex PCR assay. TCRdb mirrors the immuneACCESS table, restricted to in-frame sequences. Some clones are absent from its copies; in checked studies, under half trace to an unresolved V gene, and the reason for the others is unknown. This sample lists approximately 530,000 clones; less than 90% were detected once. The ten most abundant clones make up roughly 8% of the sample. The source material was peripheral blood. All receptors derive from a woman in her forties or fifties with COVID-19, enrolled during active disease.

The rearrangement joins TRBV10-1 to TRBJ2-1, with 7 nucleotides matching TRBD1. Germline V gene data show CDR1 as WNHNN and CDR2 as SYGVQD (reference sequence). The CDR3 has 15 residues. The trim removed 0 bases at V and 6 bases at J, leaving 5 bases unmatched. CDR3 protein: CASSESGTASNEQFF. The CDR3 DNA is TGCGCCAGCAGTGAGTCCGGGACAGCCTCCAATGAGCAGTTCTTC.

The chain joins TRBV30 to TRBJ1-1, with a weak D call TRBD1 (6 bases). The germline CDR1 and CDR2 sequences are GTSNPN and SVGIG (reference sequence). Trimming stripped 2 bases from V and 5 bases from J, with 15 bases between. The CDR3 loop spans 14 amino acids. CDR3 amino acids: CAWSPRGEGTEAFF. The CDR3, as DNA: TGTGCCTGGAGTCCCAGGGGCGAGGGGACTGAAGCTTTCTTT. Full variable domain (rest looked up from reference TRBV30 and TRBJ1-1): SQTIHQWPATLVQPVGSPLSLECTVEGTSNPNLYWYRQAAGRGLQLLFYSVGIGQISSEVPQNLSASRPQDRQFILSSKKLLLSDSGFYLCAWSPRGEGTEAFFGQGTRLTVV.

The chain has TRBV18 and TRBJ2-3, with 8 positions matching TRBD2. Unmatched junction bases numbered 2, after V lost 1 base and J lost 2 bases. The CDR3 is made up of 15 amino acids. Germline-derived CDR1 and CDR2 are KGHSH and LQKENI. The CDR3 region is CASSPQRGNTDTQYF. The CDR3, as DNA: TGTGCCAGCTCACCACAGCGGGGGAACACAGATACGCAGTATTTT.

This chain uses TRBV5-1 with TRBJ1-1, with TRBD1 as a possible D gene (5 bases). Germline V CDR1 and CDR2: SGHRS, YFSETQ. The V end lost 1 base, the J end lost 2 bases, and 9 bases lay between the germline ends. The CDR3 is 14 residues long. CDR3 region: CASSLLDSNTEAFF. The CDR3 DNA sequence: TGCGCCAGCAGCTTGCTTGACAGCAACACTGAAGCTTTCTTT.

This chain joins TRBV27 and TRBJ1-2, with 10 bases that match TRBD1. Trimming at V came to 6 bases and at J to 5 bases, leaving 6 bases not matched to a gene. Per germline, CDR1 MNHEY and CDR2 SMNVEV (reference sequence). CDR3 length equals 14 residues. The CDR3 is CASRSTGGAYGYTF. The CDR3 region has the DNA TGTGCCAGCAGGTCGACAGGGGGCGCTTATGGCTACACCTTC.

The chain employs TRBV24-1 and TRBJ1-6; 9 positions agree with TRBD1. CDR1 is KGHDR and CDR2 is SFDVKD in the germline V gene. J lost 7 bases, V lost 3 bases, and 9 bases had no gene match. CDR3 length equals 17 residues. CDR3 sequence: CATSDRDRAHLNSPLHF. The CDR3 coding sequence is TGTGCCACCAGTGATCGGGACAGGGCTCACCTGAATTCACCCCTCCACTTT.

As concerns this clone: One junction end does not reproduce the germline sequence, and a read error may be involved. The J gene is TRBJ1-1, the V gene TRBV19; no clear D. This CDR3 has 13 residues. Germline V gives CDR1 LNHDA, CDR2 SQIVND (reference sequence). CDR3 sequence reads: CASSRSGNSEAFF. The CDR3 nucleotides read TGTGCCAGTAGCCGGTCGGGGAACAGTGAAGCTTTCTTT.

The chain couples TRBV10-3 to TRBJ1-2; 8 bases align to TRBD1. Per germline, CDR1 ENHRY and CDR2 SYGVKD. This CDR3 region has 13 residues. V lost 10 bases and J lost 0; bases outside the gene matches: 4. CDR3 loop: CATRQGTNYGYTF. The CDR3 nucleotides read TGTGCCACCCGACAGGGGACTAACTATGGCTACACCTTC.

The chain uses TRBV24-1 and TRBJ1-1; 9 nucleotides match TRBD1. The V gene end was trimmed by 6 bases and the J gene end by 4 bases; junction bases not matched to a gene: 8. From germline, CDR1 is KGHDR and CDR2 SFDVKD. The CDR3 loop spans 15 amino acids. CDR3 loop: CATSSDRGIGTEAFF. The CDR3 DNA reads as TGTGCCACCAGTTCGGACAGGGGTATTGGCACTGAAGCTTTCTTT.

The V and J genes are TRBV18 and TRBJ2-1; 10 bases agree with TRBD2. The CDR3 has 16 amino acids. Trimming at V came to 6 bases and at J to 1 base, leaving 6 bases not matched to a gene. Germline V gene lookup returns CDR1 KGHSH and CDR2 LQKENI. This CDR3 reads CASSPTSGVSYNEQFF. The CDR3 region has the DNA TGTGCCAGCTCTCCTACTAGCGGGGTGTCCTACAATGAGCAGTTCTTC. The full variable domain, completed using reference TRBV18 and TRBJ2-1, is NAGVMQNPRHLVRRRGQEARLRCSPMKGHSHVYWYRQLPEEGLKFMVYLQKENIIDESGMPKERFSAEFPKEGPSILRIQQVVRGDSAAYFCASSPTSGVSYNEQFFGPGTRLTVL.

This clone was counted once. The J gene is TRBJ1-2, the V gene TRBV6-1; D not certain. From germline, CDR1 is MNHNS and CDR2 SASEGT. The CDR3 is 16 amino acids. Trimming took off 3 bases at V and 4 bases at J, with 18 bases between the two ends. CDR3 sequence (DNA): TGTGCCAGCAGTGAGATATTAAGTAACCGGGGCTATGGCTACACCTTC. Encoded protein: CASSEILSNRGYGYTF.

This chain links TRBV19 with TRBJ1-4; D call uncertain. Per the germline V gene, CDR1 is LNHDA and CDR2 is SQIVND (reference sequence). The CDR3 is 14 amino acids. The V end was cut by 2 bases, the J end by 6 bases, with 10 bases between. CDR3 bases: TGTGCCAGTAGTATAAACATAGCTTATGAAAAACTGTTTTTT. It specifies CASSINIAYEKLFF.

The chain couples TRBV6-5 to TRBJ2-7, with D maybe TRBD1 (6 bases). Trimming stripped 4 bases from V and 2 bases from J, with 9 bases between. The germline gives CDR1 MNHEY, CDR2 SVGAGI. The CDR3 extends over 13 amino acids. The CDR3 loop is CASSSDRAYEQYF. CDR3 DNA: TGTGCCAGCAGTTCGGACAGAGCCTACGAGCAGTACTTC.

The chain is built from TRBV4-2 and TRBJ2-7, with D possibly being TRBD1 (5 bases). CDR1 is LGHNA, CDR2 YNFKEQ, per germline. The CDR3 loop spans 17 amino acids. V dropped 4 bases and J dropped 6 bases, with 25 bases sitting between them. The CDR3, as DNA: TGTGCCAGCAGCCGAACCCTCGATCCCCCTGGAAGGGGCGAGCAGTACTTC. It translates to CASSRTLDPPGRGEQYF.

V and J are TRBV2 and TRBJ2-3, with 10 positions matching TRBD2. This CDR3 contains 17 residues. The J segment lost 1 base and the V segment lost 8 bases, leaving 12 bases of the junction unmatched. The germline gives CDR1 SNHLY, CDR2 FYNNEI. The CDR3, as DNA: TGTGCCAGCCGGGAGGCTAGCGGGGGAATAGGCACAGATACGCAGTATTTT. Translation gives CASREASGGIGTDTQYF.

This clone was recorded only once. This chain joins TRBV21-1 and TRBJ2-3; TRBD2, as called in the table, went unchecked against the DNA. TRBV21-1 is a known pseudogene. There are 14 residues in the CDR3. For the CDR3, the DNA is TGTGCCAGCATGCGGGGGGCTAGCACAGATACGCAGTATTTT. Translation gives CASMRGASTDTQYF.

The rearrangement uses TRBV5-4 and TRBJ1-2; 12 bases line up with TRBD1. The V gene end was trimmed by 4 bases and the J gene end by 6 bases; junction bases not matched to a gene: 4. This CDR3 is 14 amino acids long. Looked up from germline, CDR1 is SGHNT and CDR2 is YYREEE (reference sequence). The CDR3, as DNA: TGTGCCAGCAGCCCGGGACAGGGGGCACATGGCTACACCTTC. Translating it yields CASSPGQGAHGYTF.

The chain recombines TRBV6-4 with TRBJ2-2; 9 nucleotides match TRBD1. Germline V gene sequence: CDR1 MRHNA, CDR2 SNTAGT. The CDR3 is 14 amino acids. V lost 5 bases, J lost 5 bases, and 3 bases stayed unmatched. The CDR3 DNA follows: TGTGCCAGCAGTTCTGGGACAGGGACCGGGGAGCTGTTTTTT. The encoded protein is CASSSGTGTGELFF.

V usage is TRBV19 and J usage is TRBJ1-5; D is unclear. Per germline, CDR1 LNHDA and CDR2 SQIVND (reference sequence). Trimming left V 6 bases short and J 5 bases short, with 20 bases between. This CDR3 is built from 16 residues. The CDR3 region is CASSSSYGGSHQPQHF. DNA of the CDR3: TGTGCCAGTAGCAGCTCGTACGGAGGGTCTCATCAGCCCCAGCATTTT.

This clone has a single count. This chain connects TRBV10-3 to TRBJ2-5, with 11 bases matching TRBD2. Germline CDR1 is ENHRY and CDR2 is SYGVKD. There are 16 residues in the CDR3. The ends lost 5 bases at V and 5 bases at J; junction bases unmatched: 10. CDR3 DNA: TGTGCCATCAGTAAGACTAGCGGGGAAGCTTGGGAGACCCAGTACTTC. This translates into CAISKTSGEAWETQYF.

The genes are TRBV5-1 and TRBJ2-2; D possibly corresponds to TRBD1 (5 bases). V lost 2 bases and J 6 bases, leaving 11 bases between the germline ends. Germline CDR1 SGHRS, CDR2 YFSETQ. The CDR3 sequence is 14 residues long. Here the CDR3 reads CASSFPQGAGELFF. CDR3 bases: TGCGCCAGCAGCTTTCCCCAGGGTGCCGGGGAGCTGTTTTTT. Together with reference TRBV5-1 and TRBJ2-2, the CDR3 gives the full variable domain: KAGVTQTPRYLIKTRGQQVTLSCSPISGHRSVSWYQQTPGQGLQFLFEYFSETQRNKGNFPGRFSGRQFSNSRSEMNVSTLELGDSALYLCASSFPQGAGELFFGEGSRLTVL.

The chain combines TRBV27 with TRBJ1-2; TRBD1 agrees at 7 bases. The V gene end was trimmed by 3 bases and the J gene end by 5 bases; junction bases not matched to a gene: 15. CDR1 MNHEY and CDR2 SMNVEV come from the germline V gene (reference sequence). This CDR3 region has 17 residues. The DNA for the CDR3 is TGTGCCAGCAGTTTTACAGGTGGGGCAGGGGGGAGGTATGGCTACACCTTC. Protein sequence: CASSFTGGAGGRYGYTF.

The rearrangement uses TRBV3-1 (or the pseudogene TRBV3-2) and TRBJ1-4; the D is unclear. The CDR3 extends over 12 amino acids. Trimming pared 4 bases from V and 7 bases from J, leaving 7 bases between. Per the germline V gene, CDR1 is LGHDT and CDR2 is YNNKEL (reference sequence). In DNA form, the CDR3 reads TGTGCCAGCAGCCCCGAGTCTGAAAAACTGTTTTTT. Translated: CASSPESEKLFF.

The genes are TRBV2 and TRBJ2-5; 13 bases fit TRBD2. The CDR3 covers 16 residues. V shed 4 bases and J 7 bases; nucleotides not matched to a gene: 9. The V gene's germline CDR1 is SNHLY and CDR2 FYNNEI. CDR3 residues: CASSVQTSGGLGTQYF. The CDR3 DNA follows: TGTGCCAGCAGTGTGCAGACTAGCGGGGGGCTGGGGACCCAGTACTTC.

This chain uses TRBV5-6 with TRBJ1-5; no clear D gene. The germline CDR1 and CDR2 sequences are SGHDT and YYEEEE. This CDR3 region has 14 residues. Trimming pared 3 bases from V and 4 bases from J, leaving 11 bases between. This chain's CDR3 is CASSSPGLNQPQHF. The CDR3 DNA sequence: TGTGCCAGCAGCTCACCAGGTCTGAATCAGCCCCAGCATTTT. Complete variable domain (other parts from reference TRBV5-6 and TRBJ1-5): DAGVTQSPTHLIKTRGQQVTLRCSPKSGHDTVSWYQQALGQGPQFIFQYYEEEERQRGNFPDRFSGHQFPNYSSELNVNALLLGDSALYLCASSSPGLNQPQHFGDGTRLSIL.

The chain recombines TRBV15 with TRBJ2-1, with no clear D. The V end was cut by 1 base, the J end by 9 bases, with 10 bases between. Germline V gene sequence: CDR1 LNHNV, CDR2 YYDKDF (reference sequence). CDR3 length: 13 residues. CDR3 sequence (DNA): TGTGCCACCAGCAGAGGTCCCCGGGTTGAGCAGTTCTTC. Residues: CATSRGPRVEQFF.

V usage is TRBV7-9 and J usage is TRBJ1-4, with D unclear. Deletions cut 1 base from V and 5 bases from J, with 11 bases between. Germline V lookup: CDR1 SEHNR, CDR2 FQNEAQ (reference sequence). The length of the CDR3 is 15 residues. The CDR3 DNA is TGTGCCAGCAGCTTAGGTTGGCAGACAAATGAAAAACTGTTTTTT. It translates to CASSLGWQTNEKLFF. Full variable domain (missing parts from reference TRBV7-9 and TRBJ1-4): DTGVSQNPRHKITKRGQNVTFRCDPISEHNRLYWYRQTLGQGPEFLTYFQNEAQLEKSRLLSDRFSAERPKGSFSTLEIQRTEQGDSAMYLCASSLGWQTNEKLFFGSGTQLSVL.

This chain connects TRBV6-5 to TRBJ1-5; TRBD1 is a possible D gene (6 bases). CDR1 is MNHEY and CDR2 is SVGAGI in the germline V gene. The CDR3 loop spans 15 amino acids. Trimming pared 5 bases from V and 4 bases from J, leaving 15 bases between. CDR3 sequence reads: CASSKDRVGNQPQHF. In DNA form, the CDR3 reads TGTGCCAGCAGTAAGGACAGAGTAGGTAATCAGCCCCAGCATTTT.

The chain uses TRBV28 and TRBJ1-3, with 7 nucleotides matching TRBD1. The CDR3 consists of 14 residues. Germline trimming cut 3 bases from V and 4 bases from J; bases unmatched to any gene: 3. Looked up from germline, CDR1 is MDHEN and CDR2 is SYDVKM. Here the CDR3 reads CASSFEGAGNTIYF. The CDR3 DNA follows: TGTGCCAGCAGTTTCGAGGGGGCCGGAAACACCATATATTTT.